This T cell receptor (beta chain) was sequenced during a study of immune evolution from preneoplasia to lung adenocarcinoma (dated by TCRdb to the early 2020s). Regarding the research as a whole: No AAH lesions showed HLA loss of heterozygosity, compared with 7% of AIS, 15% of MIA and approximately 34% of ADC lesions. The TCR sequencing data were obtained from a few dozen patients. The overall cohort was made up of 53 patients with pulmonary nodules who had surgical resection. The immune data were integrated with whole exome sequencing and methylation data obtained from the same cohort of nodules. POLYSOLVER was used to infer Class I HLA alleles from exome data, and LOHHLA was used to detect allele-specific HLA loss. Resected precursor lesions (AAH, AIS, MIA) and invasive adenocarcinomas were each compared against paired morphologically normal lung tissue. The study used immune gene expression, TCR sequencing and multiplex immunofluorescence to profile the immune contexture of lung adenocarcinoma precursors and invasive adenocarcinoma. According to the study, over a hundred samples went through TCR sequencing. Sample size was based on specimen availability rather than a prior power calculation. Overall study results and their limits: Normal lung had the highest top T cell clone frequencies, which appeared to decline progressively from AAH through AIS, MIA and invasive adenocarcinoma. Because all patients came from Japan and China, whether the findings apply to Western populations was uncertain. The findings rested on association rather than direct causation, and larger cohorts with long-term follow-up and longitudinal biopsies were considered necessary. KRAS-mutant nodules showed the highest T cell clonality compared with EGFR-mutant or double wild-type lesions. The highest clonality was observed in normal lung, whereas higher T cell density and diversity but lower clonality appeared to be present in later-stage lesions.

Using the immunoSEQ hsTCRbeta Kit, TCR beta CDR3 regions were sequenced from DNA. On the authors' methods: TCR sequencing data were analysed with the ImmunoSEQ Analyzer. T cell clonality was defined as 1 minus Pielou's evenness computed on productive rearrangements. T cell diversity was measured with the inverse Simpson index on productive templates. T cell density was defined as TCR beta template counts normalized to usable DNA, with usable DNA estimated by amplifying and sequencing housekeeping genes. TCR metrics were compared across histologic stages using two-sided Kruskal-Wallis tests. Drawn from immuneACCESS, this table holds only the in-frame rearrangements with V and J called that TCRdb kept. Clones are partly lost; checked studies trace under half to an unresolved V gene and leave the rest unexplained. The V and J calls and the clone size are those of that table, but D and trimming were determined from the DNA. This sample is represented by over 30,000 clones; 74% of them were singletons. The top ten hold around 6.5% of the sample.

To note about this clone: It lacks a known antigen. Base qualities were left out, and no much larger clone turns up one base away.

The patients had resection in Japan or China between about 2013 and 2017. Two lung cancer pathologists independently confirmed the histologic diagnosis of each case on H&E slides. Premalignant or tumor cells were enriched for nucleic acid extraction by macro-dissection performed after pathologic assessment. The AllPrep DNA/RNA FFPE Kit was used to isolate DNA from FFPE tissue. CDR1 is given as SNHLY and CDR2 as FYNNEI, both from the germline V gene. The CDR3 measures 13 amino acids from cysteine to phenylalanine. Only the CDR3 region is kept as DNA, spanning 39 bases read in frame from base 1. The junction shows trimming of 4 bases on V and 4 bases on J, plus 11 bases between the germline ends.

Sequenced sample: FFPE invasive lung adenocarcinoma tissue. What the cell subset or site label conveys for this sample: frankly invasive lung adenocarcinoma (ADC). The receptor chain draws on TRBV2 and TRBJ2-7, with no confident D gene call. The receptor's source is a person in their sixties with lung adenocarcinoma. The DNA sequence follows: TGTGCCAGCAGTGTACCGGTAGGGTACGAGCAGTACTTC. Translation gives CASSVPVGYEQYF. With all but the CDR3 taken from the reference TRBV2 and TRBJ2-7 genes, the full variable domain is: EPEVTQTPSHQVTQMGQEVILRCVPISNHLYFYWYRQILGQKVEFLVSFYNNEISEKSEIFDDQFSVERPDGSNFTLKIRSTKLEDSAMYFCASSVPVGYEQYFGPGTRLTVT.